These 24 T cell receptor beta chains were all obtained from the same sample, sequenced in a study of low-dose radiotherapy and immunotherapy resistance in tumors. First-strand cDNA relied on TRAV- and TRBV-specific primers spanning alpha and beta chains. TCR amplification used 15 to 20 PCR cycles, a constant-region primer and a V-primer adapter. Each CDR3 protein gets one entry after TCRdb re-called the reads with MiXCR. Of 14,000 to 15,000 distinct CDR3 sequences detected, roughly 50% appear once; the ten largest clones hold 3% to 4%. These receptors were collected from a human donor with advanced metastatic prostate, ovarian, gallbladder or colorectal cancer (not recorded which). This table probably holds off-target reads from a library built for another chain.

The genes are TRBV6-1 and TRBJ2-1; 12 bases line up with TRBD2. The CDR3 is 15 residues long. Germline values: CDR1 MNHNS, CDR2 SASEGT. Losses at the gene ends were 5 bases for V and 7 bases for J; bases not matched to a gene: 6. The CDR3 nucleotides are TGTGCCAGCAGTTCCCTAGCGGGGGGGCGTAATGAGCAGTTCTTC. Its protein product is CASSSLAGGRNEQFF.

This clonotype was counted only a few times. V gene TRBV6-8 combines with J gene TRBJ2-1; 14 positions agree with TRBD2. Losses at the gene ends were 6 bases for V and 7 bases for J; bases not matched to a gene: 2. In germline, CDR1 is MNHGY, CDR2 SAAAGT. CDR3 length: 14 residues. DNA for the CDR3: TGTGCCAGCAGCAGACTAGCGGGAGGGAATGAGCAGTTCTTC. Protein product: CASSRLAGGNEQFF.

This clonotype has a single count. A read error may account for a junction end that differs from germline. V is TRBV5-1 and J is TRBJ2-5, with 7 bases matching TRBD2. CDR1 is SGHRS, CDR2 YFSETQ, per germline. The CDR3 extends over 15 amino acids. In DNA form, the CDR3 reads TGTGCCAGCAGCTTGGCGGGGGACTACCAAGAGACCCAGTACTTC. This encodes CASSLAGDYQETQYF.

The chain is built from TRBV7-2 and TRBJ2-1; TRBD2 matches at 8 bases. The V and J ends lost 1 base and 10 bases, in that order; junction bases with no gene match: 15. Germline-derived CDR1 and CDR2 are SGHTA and FQGNSA. The CDR3 contains 17 residues. The DNA for the CDR3 is TGTGCCAGCAGCTTAGGGTTAGGGAATAGCGGGATCGGAGAGCAGTTCTTC. Amino acids: CASSLGLGNSGIGEQFF. The entire variable domain, with the rest obtained from reference TRBV7-2 and TRBJ2-1, is as follows: GAGVSQSPSNKVTEKGKDVELRCDPISGHTALYWYRQSLGQGLEFLIYFQGNSAPDKSGLPSDRFSAERTGGSVSTLTIQRTQQEDSAVYLCASSLGLGNSGIGEQFFGPGTRLTVL.

By share, this clonotype ranks as large. The CDR3 is CASSKTSGGNEQFF. The CDR3 nucleotides are TGTGCCAGTAGTAAGACTAGCGGGGGAAATGAGCAGTTCTTC. This chain uses TRBV19 with TRBJ2-1, with 12 nucleotides matching TRBD2. CDR1 LNHDA and CDR2 SQIVND come from the germline V gene (reference sequence). The length of the CDR3 is 14 residues. V shed 4 bases and J 7 bases; nucleotides not matched to a gene: 2.

This clonotype is classed as medium-sized. The chain joins TRBV28 to TRBJ2-1; D ambiguous. Trimming removed 4 bases from V and 8 bases from J, with 9 bases in between. This CDR3 contains 12 residues. In germline, CDR1 is MDHEN, CDR2 SYDVKM. CDR3 loop: CASSYSNYEQFF. The CDR3 region has the DNA TGTGCCAGCAGTTACTCTAACTATGAGCAGTTCTTC.

V usage is TRBV9 and J usage is TRBJ2-7; 11 bases map to TRBD1. From germline, CDR1 is SGDLS and CDR2 YYNGEE. J lost 3 bases, V lost 3 bases, and 2 bases had no gene match. The CDR3 length is 14 residues. CDR3 residues: CASSAGTGGYEQYF. The CDR3 DNA follows: TGTGCCAGCAGCGCCGGGACAGGGGGCTACGAGCAGTACTTC.

This clonotype has just one count. The rearrangement uses TRBV11-2 and TRBJ1-6; D may be TRBD1 (5 bases). This CDR3 spans 14 amino acids. The germline V gene encodes CDR1 SGHAT and CDR2 FQNNGV. Between the trimmed V and J ends, which lost 2 bases and 10 bases, there was a span of 12 bases. The CDR3 loop reads CASSLREGNSPLHF. In DNA, the CDR3 is TGTGCCAGCAGCTTACGGGAGGGGAACTCACCCCTCCACTTT.

The sample holds a few counts of this clonotype. The V gene is TRBV24-1, the J gene TRBJ2-2; D is undetermined. V lost 9 bases, J lost 4 bases, and 8 bases lay in between. The CDR3 spans 12 residues. The germline gives CDR1 KGHDR, CDR2 SFDVKD. The CDR3 coding sequence is TGTGCCACCGGCAGCGCCACCGGGGAGCTGTTTTTT. The encoded protein is CATGSATGELFF.

This rearrangement joins TRBV6-1 to TRBJ1-5; D possibly corresponds to TRBD1 (6 bases). Per the germline V gene, CDR1 is MNHNS and CDR2 is SASEGT. The germline V and J ends were trimmed by 3 bases and 7 bases, with 10 bases remaining between them. The CDR3 totals 13 residues. CDR3 loop: CASSDNRDQPQHF. The CDR3 region has the DNA TGTGCCAGCAGTGACAACAGGGACCAGCCCCAGCATTTT.

The chain has TRBV10-3 and TRBJ2-7; 10 nucleotides align to TRBD2. The CDR3 has 18 amino acids. The ends lost 4 bases at V and 1 base at J; junction bases unmatched: 13. Germline loops: CDR1 ENHRY, CDR2 SYGVKD. As DNA, the CDR3 is TGTGCCATCAGTGGGGGGGCTAGCGGGAGACCTTCTTCCTACGAGCAGTACTTC. This codes for CAISGGASGRPSSYEQYF.

There are a few counts of this clonotype. The chain employs TRBV28 and TRBJ2-1; a possible D gene is TRBD2 (6 bases). Germline loops: CDR1 MDHEN, CDR2 SYDVKM. The CDR3 runs 16 residues. V was shortened by 6 bases and J by 4 bases, with 19 bases between the two germline ends. The CDR3 loop reads CASSLSPGTLYNEQFF. For the CDR3, the DNA is TGTGCCAGCAGCCTAAGCCCCGGGACTCTATACAATGAGCAGTTCTTC.

The V gene is TRBV7-6, the J gene TRBJ1-1; possibly TRBD1 for D (5 bases). Looked up from germline, CDR1 is SGHVS and CDR2 is FNYEAQ. Between the trimmed V and J ends, which lost 5 bases and 1 base, there was a span of 11 bases. The CDR3 totals 14 residues. CDR3 loop: CASSPYRTNTEAFF. The CDR3 DNA sequence: TGTGCCAGCAGCCCATACAGGACGAACACTGAAGCTTTCTTT.

Only a few counts were recorded for this clonotype. The CDR3 loop reads CASSLGGQGWRETQYF. The CDR3 coding sequence is TGTGCCAGCAGTTTGGGAGGACAGGGGTGGCGAGAGACCCAGTACTTC. This rearrangement joins TRBV28 to TRBJ2-5; 9 bases map to TRBD1. With 3 bases clipped from V and 4 bases from J, the junction kept 9 bases outside the gene matches. CDR1 and CDR2 (germline): MDHEN, SYDVKM. The CDR3 totals 16 residues.

The V gene is TRBV6-2 or TRBV6-3, the J gene TRBJ2-1; possibly TRBD1 or TRBD2 for D (5 bases each). CDR3 size: 15 residues. V was trimmed by 7 bases and J by 9 bases, leaving 22 bases between them. Per germline, CDR1 MNHEY and CDR2 SVGEGT. The DNA of the CDR3 is TGTGCCAGCAACCGGAGGTGGGGGACCGGGGCTGAGCAGTTCTTC. The encoded protein is CASNRRWGTGAEQFF.

This clonotype showed up just a few times. The rearrangement joins TRBV11-2 to TRBJ2-7, with D unclear. From germline, CDR1 is SGHAT and CDR2 FQNNGV. The CDR3 length is 15 residues. Trimming cost V 0 bases and J 1 base, with 10 bases left between them. This CDR3 is CASSLDSPRSYEQYF. The CDR3 region has the DNA TGTGCCAGCAGCTTAGATTCGCCCAGGTCCTACGAGCAGTACTTC.

Only a few counts were recorded for this clonotype. One junction end disagrees with the germline gene, perhaps due to a read error. V gene TRBV5-4 combines with J gene TRBJ2-7; 9 nucleotides match TRBD2. Germline loops: CDR1 SGHNT, CDR2 YYREEE (reference sequence). The CDR3 runs 14 residues. The CDR3 here is CASTPGTSYGEQCF. In DNA form, the CDR3 reads TGTGCCAGCACCCCTGGGACTAGCTATGGCGAGCAGTGCTTC.

The V call is TRBV9, the J call TRBJ2-1, with 8 positions matching TRBD2. There are 15 residues in the CDR3. Germline assignment: CDR1 SGDLS and CDR2 YYNGEE. The trim removed 3 bases at V and 4 bases at J, leaving 6 bases unmatched. CDR3 nucleotide sequence: TGTGCCAGCAGCGCCATCGGGAGGGCTTACAATGAGCAGTTCTTC. Amino acids: CASSAIGRAYNEQFF. The complete variable domain, with remaining parts taken from reference TRBV9 and TRBJ2-1, reads DSGVTQTPKHLITATGQRVTLRCSPRSGDLSVYWYQQSLDQGLQFLIQYYNGEERAKGNILERFSAQQFPDLHSELNLSSLELGDSALYFCASSAIGRAYNEQFFGPGTRLTVL.

CDR3 DNA: TGTGCCAGCAGCAGCTTGGGGGGGACCTACGAGCAGTACTTC. Protein product: CASSSLGGTYEQYF. The chain recombines TRBV7-8 with TRBJ2-7; 7 bases map to TRBD2. The V gene end was trimmed by 5 bases and the J gene end by 2 bases; junction bases not matched to a gene: 6. This CDR3 comprises 14 residues. The V gene's germline CDR1 is SGHVS and CDR2 FQNEAQ.

This chain links TRBV6-1 with TRBJ2-1; 7 bases fit TRBD2. CDR1 is MNHNS, CDR2 SASEGT, per germline. CDR3 length: 17 residues. V was pared by 11 bases and J by 0 bases, with 16 bases of the junction left unmatched. The CDR3 DNA is TGTGCCTCAGGACCGTCACGCGGGGGTCCCTCCTACAATGAGCAGTTCTTC. Its protein is CASGPSRGGPSYNEQFF.

V usage is TRBV14 and J usage is TRBJ2-5; D gene unclear. This CDR3 region has 14 residues. Germline V gene data show CDR1 as SGHDN and CDR2 as FVKESK. V was cut by 0 bases and J by 5 bases, with 10 bases left in between. Written as DNA, the CDR3 is TGTGCCAGCAGCCAAGATCATGGGTGGGAGACCCAGTACTTC. As protein: CASSQDHGWETQYF. The entire variable domain, with the rest obtained from reference TRBV14 and TRBJ2-5, is as follows: EAGVTQFPSHSVIEKGQTVTLRCDPISGHDNLYWYRRVMGKEIKFLLHFVKESKQDESGMPNNRFLAERTGGTYSTLKVQPAELEDSGVYFCASSQDHGWETQYFGPGTRLLVL.

The V and J genes are TRBV14 and TRBJ1-1; 10 nucleotides align to TRBD1. From germline, CDR1 is SGHDN and CDR2 FVKESK. The length of the CDR3 is 16 residues. V lost 4 bases, J lost 1 base, and 6 bases stayed unmatched. The chain's CDR3 is CASSRYRDRGNTEAFF. Written as DNA, the CDR3 is TGTGCCAGCAGCCGGTACCGGGACAGGGGGAACACTGAAGCTTTCTTT.

This clonotype qualifies as medium-sized (0.01 to 0.1%). The J gene is TRBJ2-1, the V gene TRBV20-1; weak D call: TRBD2 (6 bases). V was trimmed by 5 bases and J by 0 bases, leaving 14 bases between them. This CDR3 is 15 amino acids long. The germline V gene has CDR1 DFQATT and CDR2 SNEGSKA (reference sequence). In DNA, the CDR3 is TGCAGTGCTTCCCGACTAGGGAGCTCCTACAATGAGCAGTTCTTC. Amino acids: CSASRLGSSYNEQFF.

The rearrangement links TRBV6-2 or TRBV6-3 to TRBJ2-3, with TRBD2 identical over 8 bases. Trimming removed 0 bases from V and 5 bases from J; junction bases left unmatched: 4. Germline assignment: CDR1 MNHEY and CDR2 SVGEGT. This CDR3 is 15 amino acids long. CDR3: CASSYSSGKGDTQYF. The CDR3 region has the DNA TGTGCCAGCAGTTACTCTAGCGGGAAGGGAGATACGCAGTATTTT.